The 15 T cell receptor beta chains presented below share a single source sample, sequenced in a study of blood T cell repertoires in COVID-19 (TCRdb year 2020). The library was produced with the immunoSEQ multiplex PCR assay. TCRdb mirrors the immuneACCESS table, restricted to in-frame sequences. Some clones are absent from its copies; in checked studies, under half trace to an unresolved V gene, and the reason for the others is unknown. The sample table contains roughly 500,000 clones; only one count was recorded for 89% of them. The ten largest clones add up to 0.8% to 0.9% of the sample. Source material: peripheral blood. All receptors come from a man aged 18 to 29 with COVID-19, enrolled during active disease.

For this clone: Other DNA sequences of this sample code for an identical CDR3. The chain uses TRBV5-4 and TRBJ2-5, with TRBD2 matching over 7 bases. Germline V gives CDR1 SGHNT, CDR2 YYREEE (reference sequence). The CDR3 is 14 residues long. V lost 0 bases and J lost 5; bases outside the gene matches: 4. The CDR3 DNA reads as TGTGCCAGCAGCTTGGCGGGGGGTTTGGAGACCCAGTACTTC. Protein product: CASSLAGGLETQYF.

This rearrangement joins TRBV6-6 to TRBJ1-2, with D possibly matching TRBD1 (6 bases). Trimming left V 9 bases short and J 4 bases short, with 18 bases between. The length of the CDR3 is 14 residues. CDR1 MNHNY and CDR2 SVGAGI come from the germline V gene (reference sequence). CDR3 sequence: CARSPGTKIYGYTF. CDR3 coding DNA: TGTGCCAGATCTCCCGGGACAAAGATCTATGGCTACACCTTC.

Notes on this clone: As the CDR3 is not closed by the conserved phenylalanine or tryptophan, this likely results from a read error. The DNA is left out, because the CDR3 cannot be placed on it with certainty; the CDR3 is given as TCRdb lists it. The J gene is TRBJ1-5, the V gene TRBV14. The length of the CDR3 is 15 amino acids, counting both ends. Germline CDR1 reads SGHDN; CDR2 reads FVKESK. CDR3 loop: CASSPHLSGEGKTGV.

The V call is TRBV24-1, the J call TRBJ1-4; D remains unclear. The germline gives CDR1 KGHDR, CDR2 SFDVKD. The V end lost 6 bases, the J end lost 6 bases, and 13 bases lay between the germline ends. The CDR3 sequence is 14 residues long. CDR3 DNA sequence: TGTGCCACCAGTAGACTCACCGGGGATGAAAAACTGTTTTTT. Amino acids: CATSRLTGDEKLFF.

The chain employs TRBV20-1 and TRBJ2-7; D is ambiguous. In germline, CDR1 is DFQATT, CDR2 SNEGSKA (reference sequence). V was shortened by 3 bases and J by 7 bases, with 10 bases between the two germline ends. The CDR3 consists of 11 residues. CDR3 in amino acids: CSASRTGEQYF. The CDR3 nucleotides are TGCAGTGCTAGCAGAACGGGTGAGCAGTACTTC.

In this sample, this clone turned up a few times. This chain links TRBV4-1 with TRBJ2-3; the match to TRBD2 covers 9 bases. J gave up 6 bases and V 4 bases, and 17 bases lay outside the gene matches. The germline CDR1 and CDR2 sequences are MGHRA and YSYEKL. The CDR3 is 18 residues long. The CDR3 DNA reads as TGCGCCAGCAGCCTCCTAGCGGGAATAATGTTGGTCTACGATACGCAGTATTTT. It codes for CASSLLAGIMLVYDTQYF.

The chain recombines TRBV4-1 with TRBJ2-2; a weak D match, TRBD2 (6 bases). Between the trimmed V and J ends, which lost 4 bases and 0 bases, there was a span of 12 bases. Germline CDR1 reads MGHRA; CDR2 reads YSYEKL. This CDR3 has 16 residues. Written as DNA, the CDR3 is TGCGCCAGCAGCCCTAGCGCCGTCGCGAACACCGGGGAGCTGTTTTTT. It yields the protein CASSPSAVANTGELFF.

In this sample, this clone turned up a few times. The genes are TRBV9 and TRBJ2-2, with D perhaps matching TRBD2 (6 bases). The CDR3 runs to 18 residues. The V end was cut by 4 bases, the J end by 0 bases, with 19 bases between. Per the germline V gene, CDR1 is SGDLS and CDR2 is YYNGEE. CDR3: CASSPSPGDMANTGELFF. The DNA of the CDR3 is TGTGCCAGCAGCCCGTCCCCGGGAGACATGGCGAACACCGGGGAGCTGTTTTTT.

The chain employs TRBV2 and TRBJ2-2, with D uncertain. Deletions cut 5 bases from V and 4 bases from J, with 14 bases between. Germline CDR1 and CDR2: SNHLY and FYNNEI. The CDR3 is made up of 15 amino acids. The CDR3 sequence is CASSLYGVGTGELFF. The CDR3 nucleotides read TGTGCCAGCAGTCTCTACGGAGTGGGCACCGGGGAGCTGTTTTTT.

CDR3 in amino acids: CASSERRTGWQPQHF. Here the CDR3 DNA reads TGTGCCAGCAGTGAACGCAGGACAGGTTGGCAGCCCCAGCATTTT. The chain recombines TRBV6-1 with TRBJ1-5, with 7 bases matching TRBD1. V lost 2 bases to trimming and J lost 7 bases; unmatched junction nucleotides: 8. This CDR3 has 15 residues. Germline CDR1 is MNHNS and CDR2 is SASEGT.

The chain couples TRBV7-9 to TRBJ2-2, with a possible D match to TRBD1 (5 bases). The germline V gene has CDR1 SEHNR and CDR2 FQNEAQ (reference sequence). CDR3 length equals 16 residues. Between the trimmed V and J ends, which lost 5 bases and 6 bases, there was a span of 19 bases. The CDR3 DNA is TGTGCCAGCAGCCCAAGAGACAGCCTCTCGTCCGGGGAGCTGTTTTTT. Translated: CASSPRDSLSSGELFF.

This chain joins TRBV29-1 and TRBJ1-4, with 8 bases identical to TRBD1. The germline gives CDR1 SQVTM, CDR2 ANQGSEA. Trimming removed 4 bases from V and 7 bases from J; junction bases left unmatched: 5. The CDR3 runs 13 residues. DNA of the CDR3: TGCAGCGTTGCGACAGGGGTGGGTGAAAAACTGTTTTTT. Protein product: CSVATGVGEKLFF.

The chain uses TRBV29-1 and TRBJ1-3; D gene ambiguous. The CDR3 is made up of 13 amino acids. The germline gives CDR1 SQVTM, CDR2 ANQGSEA. The V gene lost 5 bases and the J gene lost 4 bases, with 12 bases spanning the gap. This chain's CDR3 is CSVQFISGNTIYF. In DNA form, the CDR3 reads TGCAGCGTTCAGTTCATTTCGGGAAACACCATATATTTT.

V gene TRBV2 combines with J gene TRBJ1-1, with a weak D call TRBD1 (6 bases). The CDR3 covers 15 residues. CDR1 SNHLY and CDR2 FYNNEI come from the germline V gene. V shed 3 bases and J shed 1 base, with 12 bases lying between them. The CDR3 region has the DNA TGTGCCAGCAGTGAGGCAGTGGGGGCGAACACTGAAGCTTTCTTT. As protein: CASSEAVGANTEAFF.

The chain is built from TRBV19 and TRBJ2-3; 12 bases map to TRBD2. Germline assignment: CDR1 LNHDA and CDR2 SQIVND (reference sequence). J lost 4 bases, V lost 4 bases, and 6 bases had no gene match. This CDR3 spans 16 amino acids. CDR3: CASSTLAGGGADTQYF. In DNA, the CDR3 is TGTGCCAGTAGTACCCTAGCGGGGGGGGGCGCAGATACGCAGTATTTT.